The following is a TCR beta chain sequence with its context. The source of the sample is a study of T-cell memory formation after mild COVID-19. The V segment lost 5 bases and the J segment 5 bases; nucleotides outside the gene matches: 9. The CDR3 spans 15 residues. Germline CDR1 SNHLY, CDR2 FYNNEI. TCRdb redid the calling of the 5' RACE reads with MiXCR, one entry per CDR3 protein. The data show hundreds of thousands of distinct CDR3 sequences, roughly 18% seen once. Sequences were obtained from PBMCs or a T cell subset sorted from them (not recorded which). The rearrangement joins TRBV2 to TRBJ2-7; TRBD1 agrees at 10 bases. This TCR was sampled from an adult woman who had mild COVID-19 (a few samples of this study predate the infection). Cell type and time point are not known. CDR3 nucleotides: TGTGCCAGCAGTCCTGACAGGGGGCGAGCCAACGAGCAGTACTTC. Its protein product is CASSPDRGRANEQYF.